What follows are 15 T cell receptor beta chains derived from one specimen sequenced in a study of T cells in Graves' hyperthyroidism and ophthalmopathy (dated by TCRdb to the late 2010s). The library came from multiplex PCR. The listed sequencing device is Illumina HiSeq 2000. The TCR beta CDR3 regions were amplified from the RNA transcripts. A first-round RT-PCR of the TCR CDR3 used the HTBI primer set with the Qiagen OneStep RT-PCR kit. Starting from the raw public reads, TCRdb applied fastp trimming at Q25, assembled clones with MiXCR and retained in-frame beta chains. Here each entry gathers all rows of one CDR3 protein and keeps the most common genes and DNA. The sample table holds 330,000 or so distinct CDR3 sequences, of which 15% to 20% were seen once. Less than 40% of the sample is held by the ten biggest clonotypes. The sample consisted of blood. The receptors were sampled from a man in his fifties with Graves' ophthalmopathy.

This clonotype has a count of ten or more. This chain uses TRBV7-8 with TRBJ2-3; the match to TRBD2 covers 8 bases. J lost 2 bases, V lost 6 bases, and 7 bases had no gene match. This CDR3 region has 15 residues. In germline, CDR1 is SGHVS, CDR2 FQNEAQ. CDR3 DNA sequence: TGTGCCAGCAGTCCGGGAGGGACATTCACAGATACGCAGTATTTT. It yields the protein CASSPGGTFTDTQYF.

This clonotype was counted between two and nine times. This chain connects TRBV2 to TRBJ2-7, with D possibly being TRBD2 (5 bases). The CDR3 length is 13 residues. Per the germline V gene, CDR1 is SNHLY and CDR2 is FYNNEI. Trimming left V 1 base short and J 6 bases short, with 10 bases between. The CDR3 here is CASSEDLGSEQYF. The CDR3 DNA sequence: TGTGCCAGCAGTGAAGACTTGGGGAGCGAGCAGTACTTC.

This clonotype was observed at least ten times. V and J are TRBV24-1 and TRBJ2-1; maybe TRBD1 (6 bases). Germline V CDR1 and CDR2: KGHDR, SFDVKD. This CDR3 has 15 residues. Trimming took off 4 bases at V and 2 bases at J, with 11 bases between the two ends. CDR3 in amino acids: CATSDQDRTYNEQFF. The CDR3 DNA reads as TGTGCCACCAGTGACCAGGACAGAACCTACAATGAGCAGTTCTTC.

The V call is TRBV14, the J call TRBJ1-3; D is undetermined. The CDR3 spans 15 residues. Between the trimmed V and J ends, which lost 2 bases and 0 bases, there was a span of 8 bases. Germline CDR1 is SGHDN and CDR2 is FVKESK. The CDR3 nucleotides read TGTGCCAGCAGCCAAAGGACGTACTCTGGAAACACCATATATTTT. It translates to CASSQRTYSGNTIYF.

The table lists this clonotype with many counts. The V and J genes are TRBV28 and TRBJ1-5, with a weak D call TRBD1 (6 bases). Germline lookup yields CDR1 MDHEN and CDR2 SYDVKM. The CDR3 has 13 amino acids. V lost 6 bases and J 4 bases, leaving 10 bases between the germline ends. Here the CDR3 DNA reads TGTGCCAGCAGGCACAGGGCTAATCAGCCCCAGCATTTT. Translation gives CASRHRANQPQHF.

This chain uses TRBV11-2 with TRBJ2-2, with D unresolved. The CDR3 is 15 amino acids. The V gene lost 3 bases and the J gene lost 6 bases, with 14 bases spanning the gap. Per germline, CDR1 SGHAT and CDR2 FQNNGV. The CDR3 DNA is TGTGCCAGCAGCTTGACTGTCCCCGAGGCCGGGGAGCTGTTTTTT. This codes for CASSLTVPEAGELFF. The full variable domain, rest sourced from reference TRBV11-2 and TRBJ2-2, is EAGVAQSPRYKIIEKRQSVAFWCNPISGHATLYWYQQILGQGPKLLIQFQNNGVVDDSQLPKDRFSAERLKGVDSTLKIQPAKLEDSAVYLCASSLTVPEAGELFFGEGSRLTVL.

Note on this clonotype: A much larger clone lies a single base off, so this may be a read error. This chain uses TRBV2 with TRBJ2-3, with 10 nucleotides matching TRBD2. Germline assignment: CDR1 SNHLY and CDR2 FYNNEI. After removal of 7 bases from V and 5 bases from J, the junction contained 15 bases not matched to a gene. The CDR3 is made up of 17 amino acids. CDR3 residues: CASNPSGRSGDGDTQYF. CDR3 DNA sequence: TGTGCCAGCAACCCTAGCGGGAGATCCGGCGACGGAGATACGCAGTATTTT.

This clonotype was seen ten or more times. The chain employs TRBV20-1 and TRBJ2-3, with a weak D call TRBD2 (6 bases). There are 15 residues in the CDR3. CDR1 is DFQATT and CDR2 is SNEGSKA in the germline V gene (reference sequence). Trimming left V 0 bases short and J 0 bases short, with 10 bases between. The CDR3, as DNA: TGCAGTGCTAGAGATCGGAGGGGAAGCACAGATACGCAGTATTTT. This gives the protein CSARDRRGSTDTQYF.

J is TRBJ2-2 and V is TRBV10-3; D uncertain. CDR3 length: 14 residues. Trimming pared 2 bases from V and 1 base from J, leaving 5 bases between. CDR1 ENHRY and CDR2 SYGVKD come from the germline V gene. CDR3 region: CAISEVRNTGELFF. In DNA, the CDR3 is TGTGCCATCAGTGAGGTTCGGAACACCGGGGAGCTGTTTTTT.

This clonotype was detected many times. The J gene is TRBJ1-2, the V gene TRBV5-5; D is ambiguous. Germline V gene lookup returns CDR1 SGHKS and CDR2 YYEKEE (reference sequence). The CDR3 runs to 12 residues. Between the trimmed V and J ends, which lost 0 bases and 3 bases, there was a span of 3 bases. The chain's CDR3 is CASSLGYYGYTF. CDR3 coding DNA: TGTGCCAGCAGCTTGGGCTACTATGGCTACACCTTC.

This clonotype was seen a few times. This sequence joins TRBV6-9 and TRBJ2-7; D is perhaps TRBD2 (6 bases). V was trimmed by 3 bases and J by 2 bases, leaving 14 bases between them. There are 15 residues in the CDR3. In germline, CDR1 is MNHGY, CDR2 SVAAGI. CDR3 sequence: CASSYYSGPAYEQYF. The CDR3 DNA is TGTGCCAGCAGTTACTATAGCGGCCCAGCCTACGAGCAGTACTTC.

This chain links TRBV7-2 with TRBJ2-4, with D uncertain. Germline V gene sequence: CDR1 SGHTA, CDR2 FQGNSA. The CDR3 covers 13 residues. Trimming removed 1 base from V and 6 bases from J, with 7 bases in between. The CDR3, as DNA: TGTGCCAGCAGCTTAGACCCGAGAAACATTCAGTACTTC. This sequence encodes CASSLDPRNIQYF.

This chain links TRBV18 with TRBJ2-7, with a possible D match to TRBD1 (5 bases). Germline CDR1 reads KGHSH; CDR2 reads LQKENI. Trimming stripped 3 bases from V and 3 bases from J, with 24 bases between. This CDR3 has 18 amino acids. The DNA of the CDR3 is TGTGCCAGCTCACCTAAAAGAGCTCAGGGTTCAGCATTCTACGAGCAGTACTTC. This translates into CASSPKRAQGSAFYEQYF.

On this clonotype: The CDR3 end shows no conserved phenylalanine or tryptophan, and so a read error is likely. V gene TRBV5-6 combines with J gene TRBJ1-5, with D unresolved. The V and J ends lost 4 bases and 4 bases respectively, with 15 bases between them. This CDR3 comprises 15 residues. CDR1 and CDR2 from the germline V gene are SGHDT and YYEEEE. In nucleotides, the CDR3 is TGTGCCAGCAGCCAGGCCTCCGGGTATAATCAGCCCCAGCATCTT. The encoded protein is CASSQASGYNQPQHL.

Turning to this clonotype: A much larger clone differs by one base, so this may be a read error. This sequence joins TRBV27 and TRBJ2-1; perhaps TRBD2 as D (5 bases). CDR1 and CDR2 (germline): MNHEY, SMNVEV (reference sequence). The CDR3 is made up of 12 amino acids. The V and J ends lost 6 bases and 5 bases respectively, with 8 bases between them. The CDR3 DNA reads TGTGCCAGCAGCCACGGGGACAATGAGCAGTTCTTC. Translated: CASSHGDNEQFF.